This entry lists 4 T cell receptor beta chains sequenced from one sample in a study of T-cell memory formation after mild COVID-19. TCRdb independently ran MiXCR on the 5' RACE reads; one entry per CDR3 protein. This table has 350,000 to 500,000 distinct CDR3 sequences, roughly 18% appearing once. Sequencing was carried out using PBMCs or a T cell subset sorted from them (not recorded which). The receptors originated from a man aged 18 to 29 who had mild COVID-19 (a few samples of this study predate the infection). Cell type and time point are not known.

V and J are TRBV6-1 and TRBJ2-2; TRBD2 agrees at 9 bases. Per germline, CDR1 MNHNS and CDR2 SASEGT. V was pared by 8 bases and J by 6 bases, with 10 bases of the junction left unmatched. The CDR3 covers 15 residues. In nucleotides, the CDR3 is TGTGCCAGCCCGGGAGTAGCGGGGGCAGCCGGGGAGCTGTTTTTT. Protein sequence: CASPGVAGAAGELFF.

The CDR3 protein is CASSPQGDKNIQYF. CDR3 DNA: TGTGCCAGCAGCCCCCAGGGGGACAAAAACATTCAGTACTTC. The chain uses TRBV3-1 and TRBJ2-4; TRBD1 agrees at 7 bases. Looked up from germline, CDR1 is LGHDT and CDR2 is YNNKEL (reference sequence). V shed 4 bases, J shed 3 bases, and the junction held 3 bases outside the gene matches. The CDR3 covers 14 residues.

The CDR3 loop is CASKTGTLGTEAFF. Here the CDR3 DNA reads TGTGCCAGCAAGACAGGGACGTTGGGGACTGAAGCTTTCTTT. The rearrangement uses TRBV27 and TRBJ1-1; 7 nucleotides match TRBD1. J gave up 5 bases and V 7 bases, and 10 bases lay outside the gene matches. Germline V gives CDR1 MNHEY, CDR2 SMNVEV (reference sequence). The CDR3 consists of 14 residues.

The rearrangement uses TRBV20-1 and TRBJ1-3, with D unresolved. The germline V gene has CDR1 DFQATT and CDR2 SNEGSKA (reference sequence). The CDR3 totals 12 residues. V lost 4 bases and J 4 bases, leaving 8 bases between the germline ends. The CDR3 region is CSANEGGNTIYF. CDR3 coding DNA: TGCAGTGCTAATGAAGGAGGAAACACCATATATTTT.